The clone carrying this TCR beta chain came up a few times. The antigen is unknown. TCRdb fed the 5' RACE reads into MiXCR, producing one record per CDR3 protein. This sample yields roughly 380,000 distinct CDR3 sequences, of which around 28% are seen a single time; roughly 12% belongs to the top ten. The data are from a study of T-cell memory formation after mild COVID-19. Whole-study context: TCR clusters showed largely donor specificity. Regarding the study as a whole: Clones that shrank (day 15 to 85) were balanced CD4/CD8, whereas later expanders leaned CD4+.

Sequencing was performed on PBMCs or a T cell subset sorted from them (not recorded which). The clonotype originates from an adult woman who had mild COVID-19 (a few samples of this study predate the infection). Cell type and time point are not known.

The CDR3 protein is CASSLGGSGVTDTQYF. The CDR3, as DNA: TGTGCCAGCAGCTTAGGAGGGAGTGGTGTCACAGATACGCAGTATTTT. The chain recombines TRBV7-9 with TRBJ2-3; D may be TRBD2 (5 bases). The V gene's germline CDR1 is SEHNR and CDR2 FQNEAQ (reference sequence). The CDR3 covers 16 residues. V was trimmed by 1 base and J by 2 bases, leaving 13 bases between them.